The T cell receptor (beta chain) under discussion was sequenced for a study of molecular identifiers for immune sequencing clone quantification. Concerning this clonotype itself: The CDR3 end shows no conserved phenylalanine or tryptophan, and so a read error is likely. The DNA is omitted, as the CDR3 cannot be located on it reliably, and the CDR3 follows TCRdb's listing.

TCRdb processed the PCR reads anew with MiXCR; each CDR3 protein has one entry. The sample has about 630,000 distinct CDR3 sequences; about 25% are singletons. The clonotype was recovered from a human donor in good health. Some libraries in this study had Jurkat cell RNA spiked in. The sample taken for sequencing was naive CD8+ T cells from blood, with Jurkat cell RNA spiked in. Subset indicated: FACS-sorted CD8+CD4-CCR7+CD45RA+ naive T cells.

The CDR3 here is CASSQVAPSGLAGIGLFS. This chain joins TRBV4-1 and TRBJ2-1; the table's D call of TRBD2 was not tested on the DNA. The CDR3 spans 18 amino acids, including both terminal residues. CDR1 and CDR2 from the germline V gene are MGHRA and YSYEKL.